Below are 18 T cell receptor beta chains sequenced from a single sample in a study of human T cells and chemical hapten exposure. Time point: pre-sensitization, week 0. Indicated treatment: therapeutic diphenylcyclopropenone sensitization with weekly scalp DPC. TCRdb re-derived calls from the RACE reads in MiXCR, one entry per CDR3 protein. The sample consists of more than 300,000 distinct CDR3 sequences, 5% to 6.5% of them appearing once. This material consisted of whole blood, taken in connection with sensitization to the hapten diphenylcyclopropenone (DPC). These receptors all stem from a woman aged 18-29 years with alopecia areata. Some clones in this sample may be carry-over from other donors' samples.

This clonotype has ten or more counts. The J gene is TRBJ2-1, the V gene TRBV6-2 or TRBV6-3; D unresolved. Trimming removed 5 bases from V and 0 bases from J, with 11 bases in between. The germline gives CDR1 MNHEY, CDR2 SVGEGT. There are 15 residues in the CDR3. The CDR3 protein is CASSPGPSSYNEQFF. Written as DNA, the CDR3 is TGTGCCAGCAGTCCCGGACCCAGCTCCTACAATGAGCAGTTCTTC.

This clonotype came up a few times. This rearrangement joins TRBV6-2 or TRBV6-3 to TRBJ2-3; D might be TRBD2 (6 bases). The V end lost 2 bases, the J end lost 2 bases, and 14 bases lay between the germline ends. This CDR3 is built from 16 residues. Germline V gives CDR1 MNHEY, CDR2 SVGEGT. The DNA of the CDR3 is TGTGCCAGCAGTTACGGAGCGGGTGAGAACACAGATACGCAGTATTTT. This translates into CASSYGAGENTDTQYF.

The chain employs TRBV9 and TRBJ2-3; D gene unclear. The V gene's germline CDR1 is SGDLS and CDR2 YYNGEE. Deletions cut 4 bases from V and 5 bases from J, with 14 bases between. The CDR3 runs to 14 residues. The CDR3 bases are TGTGCCAGCAGCCTTCCCCGGGTGGGAGATACGCAGTATTTT. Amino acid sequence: CASSLPRVGDTQYF.

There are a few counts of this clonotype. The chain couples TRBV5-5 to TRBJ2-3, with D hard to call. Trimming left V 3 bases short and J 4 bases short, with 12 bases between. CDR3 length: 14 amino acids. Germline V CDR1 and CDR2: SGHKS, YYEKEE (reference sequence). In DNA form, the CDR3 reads TGTGCCAGCAGCTCCGTAGCTGGTCCAGATACGCAGTATTTT. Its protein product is CASSSVAGPDTQYF.

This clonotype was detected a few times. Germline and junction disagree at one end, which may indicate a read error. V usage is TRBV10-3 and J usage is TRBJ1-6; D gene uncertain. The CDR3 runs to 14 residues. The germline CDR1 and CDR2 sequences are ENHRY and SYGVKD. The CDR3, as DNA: TGTGCCATCAGTGAGACAGCCTACAATTCACCCCTCCACTTT. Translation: CAISETAYNSPLHF.

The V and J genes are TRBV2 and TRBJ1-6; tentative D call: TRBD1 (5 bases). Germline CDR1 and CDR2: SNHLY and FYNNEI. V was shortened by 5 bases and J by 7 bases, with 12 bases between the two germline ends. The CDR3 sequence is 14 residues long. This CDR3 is CASSTEGTNSPLHF. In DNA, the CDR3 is TGTGCCAGCAGTACCGAGGGGACCAATTCACCCCTCCACTTT. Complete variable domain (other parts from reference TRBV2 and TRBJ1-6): EPEVTQTPSHQVTQMGQEVILRCVPISNHLYFYWYRQILGQKVEFLVSFYNNEISEKSEIFDDQFSVERPDGSNFTLKIRSTKLEDSAMYFCASSTEGTNSPLHFGNGTRLTVT.

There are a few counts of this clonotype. CDR3 DNA sequence: TGTGCCAGCAGTTACTCGAGCCGGGGGGCCCCTTACTATGGCTACACCTTC. It yields the protein CASSYSSRGAPYYGYTF. The genes are TRBV6-5 and TRBJ1-2; the D gene is possibly TRBD1 (6 bases). V was pared by 0 bases and J by 3 bases, with 17 bases between. CDR1 is MNHEY and CDR2 is SVGAGI in the germline V gene. The CDR3 contains 17 residues.

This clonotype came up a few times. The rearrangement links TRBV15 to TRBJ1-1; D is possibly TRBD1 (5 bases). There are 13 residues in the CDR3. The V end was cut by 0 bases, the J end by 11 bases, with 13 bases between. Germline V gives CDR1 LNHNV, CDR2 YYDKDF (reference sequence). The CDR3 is CATSRDPGRDAFF. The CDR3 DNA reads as TGTGCCACCAGCAGAGATCCCGGCCGGGACGCTTTCTTT.

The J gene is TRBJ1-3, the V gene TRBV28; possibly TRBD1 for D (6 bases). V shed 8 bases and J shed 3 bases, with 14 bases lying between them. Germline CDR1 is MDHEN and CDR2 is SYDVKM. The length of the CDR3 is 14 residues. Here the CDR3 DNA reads TGTGCCAGCGGGCCACAGGGCTATGGAAACACCATATATTTT. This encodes CASGPQGYGNTIYF.

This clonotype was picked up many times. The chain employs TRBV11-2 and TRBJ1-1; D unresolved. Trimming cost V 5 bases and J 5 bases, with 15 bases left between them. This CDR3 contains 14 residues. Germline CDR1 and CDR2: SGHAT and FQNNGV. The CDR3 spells CASSPPLGITEAFF. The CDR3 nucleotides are TGTGCCAGCAGCCCCCCGCTAGGTATTACTGAAGCTTTCTTT.

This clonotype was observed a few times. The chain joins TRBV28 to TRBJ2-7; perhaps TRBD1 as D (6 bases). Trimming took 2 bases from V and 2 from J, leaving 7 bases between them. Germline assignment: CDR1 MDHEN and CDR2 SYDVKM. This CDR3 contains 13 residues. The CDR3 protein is CASSLGTPYEQYF. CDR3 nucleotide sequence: TGTGCCAGCAGTTTAGGGACACCCTACGAGCAGTACTTC.

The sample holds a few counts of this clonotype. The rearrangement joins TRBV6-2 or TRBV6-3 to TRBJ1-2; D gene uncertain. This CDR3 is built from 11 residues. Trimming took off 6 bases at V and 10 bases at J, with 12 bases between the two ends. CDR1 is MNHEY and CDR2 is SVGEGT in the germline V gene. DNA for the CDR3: TGTGCCAGCAGCAGCGGGGTCGTCTACACCTTC. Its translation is CASSSGVVYTF.

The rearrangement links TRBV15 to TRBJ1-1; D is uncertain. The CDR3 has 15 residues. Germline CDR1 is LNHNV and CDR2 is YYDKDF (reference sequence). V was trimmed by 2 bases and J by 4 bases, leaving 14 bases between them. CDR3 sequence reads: CATSRPDGETTEAFF. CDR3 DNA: TGTGCCACCAGCAGACCCGATGGGGAGACCACTGAAGCTTTCTTT.

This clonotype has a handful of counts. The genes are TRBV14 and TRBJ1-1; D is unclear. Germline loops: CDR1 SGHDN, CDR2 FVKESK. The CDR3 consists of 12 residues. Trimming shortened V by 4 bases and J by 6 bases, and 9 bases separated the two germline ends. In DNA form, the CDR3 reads TGTGCCAGCAGCCCTTGGGTCGCTGAAGCTTTCTTT. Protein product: CASSPWVAEAFF.

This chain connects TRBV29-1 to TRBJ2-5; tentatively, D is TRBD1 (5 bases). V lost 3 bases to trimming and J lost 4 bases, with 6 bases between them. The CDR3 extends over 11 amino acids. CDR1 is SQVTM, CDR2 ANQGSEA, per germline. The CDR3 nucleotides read TGCAGCGTTGACAGGGCAGAGACCCAGTACTTC. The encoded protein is CSVDRAETQYF.

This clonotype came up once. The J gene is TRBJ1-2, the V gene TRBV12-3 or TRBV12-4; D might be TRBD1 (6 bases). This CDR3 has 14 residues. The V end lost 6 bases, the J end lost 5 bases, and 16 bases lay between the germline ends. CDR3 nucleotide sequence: TGTGCCAGCAGCCGTACCGGGACACCATATGGCTACACCTTC. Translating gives CASSRTGTPYGYTF.

The CDR3 here is CASSLGQGFGYTF. The CDR3, as DNA: TGTGCCAGCAGTTTAGGGCAGGGGTTTGGCTACACCTTC. The chain carries TRBV12-3 or TRBV12-4 and TRBJ1-2; D perhaps matches TRBD1 (6 bases). The ends were cut back, 1 base at V and 7 bases at J, with 10 bases in the middle. The CDR3 is 13 residues long.

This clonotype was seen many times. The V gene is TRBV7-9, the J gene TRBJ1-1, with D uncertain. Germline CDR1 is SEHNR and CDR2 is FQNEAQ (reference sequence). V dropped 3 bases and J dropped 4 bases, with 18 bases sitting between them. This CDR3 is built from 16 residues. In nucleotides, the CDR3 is TGTGCCAGCAGCTTGTTTGTCCCGCCCGGGGTCACTGAAGCTTTCTTT. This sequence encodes CASSLFVPPGVTEAFF.